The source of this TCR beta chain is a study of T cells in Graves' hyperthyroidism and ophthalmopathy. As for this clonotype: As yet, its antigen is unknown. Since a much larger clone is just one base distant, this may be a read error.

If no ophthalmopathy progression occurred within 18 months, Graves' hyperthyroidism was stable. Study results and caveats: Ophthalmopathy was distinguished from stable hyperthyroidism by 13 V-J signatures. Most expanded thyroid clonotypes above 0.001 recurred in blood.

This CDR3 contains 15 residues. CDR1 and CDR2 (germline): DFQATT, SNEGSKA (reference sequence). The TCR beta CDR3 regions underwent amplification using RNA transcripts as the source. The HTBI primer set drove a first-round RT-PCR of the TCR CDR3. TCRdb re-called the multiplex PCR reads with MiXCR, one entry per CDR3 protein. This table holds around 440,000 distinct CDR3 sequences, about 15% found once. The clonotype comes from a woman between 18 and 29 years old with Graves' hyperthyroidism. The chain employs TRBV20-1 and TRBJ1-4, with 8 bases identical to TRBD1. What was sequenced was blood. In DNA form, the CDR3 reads TGCAGTGCTAGAGACTCAGGGGGCGCGGATGAAAAACTGCTTTTT. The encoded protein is CSARDSGGADEKLLF.